The rows below give T cell receptor beta chains drawn from one sample of a study of T cell responses to AZD1222 COVID-19 vaccine. Generated by immunoSEQ multiplex PCR, the TCRdb table keeps only in-frame clones and is missing some. The repertoire consists of some 140,000 clones, with 80% to 95% occurring once and the leading ten covering approximately 3%. The sequences come from peripheral blood, collected on day 0 of AZD1222 vaccination. These receptors came from an adult in good health. CDR3s include the opening cysteine and the closing phenylalanine or tryptophan. A D gene is named only where the DNA matches it firmly. Rows may omit the clone size; those that give it use once, few, many or a size class.

>.|TRBV18|.|TRBJ1-4
CASSPGDGANEKLFF
TGTGCCAGCTCACCAGGGGACGGAGCTAATGAAAAACTGTTTTTT
>.|TRBV27|.|TRBJ1-1
CASTSLGGTEAFF
TGTGCCAGCACTTCCTTGGGGGGAACTGAAGCTTTCTTT
>.|TRBV7-2|once|TRBJ2-5
CASSGTATETQYF
TGTGCCAGCAGCGGGACGGCAACAGAGACCCAGTACTTC
>TRBD1|TRBV28|.|TRBJ1-4
CASSLLSTGGEKLFF
TGTGCCAGCAGTTTATTGTCTACAGGGGGCGAAAAACTGTTTTTT
>.|TRBV28|.|TRBJ2-1
CASSLAAYNEQFF
TGTGCCAGCAGTTTAGCAGCCTACAATGAGCAGTTCTTC
>.|TRBV6-5|.|TRBJ1-2
CASSHAPYVGGYTF
TGTGCCAGCAGTCACGCTCCTTATGTTGGTGGCTACACCTTC
>.|TRBV2|.|TRBJ2-4
CASSESEQGRDIQYF
TGTGCCAGCAGTGAATCGGAACAGGGACGGGACATTCAGTACTTC
>TRBD1|TRBV2|few|TRBJ1-5
CASSWTGQAFDQPQHF
TGTGCCAGCAGTTGGACTGGACAGGCGTTCGATCAGCCCCAGCATTTT
>.|TRBV11-2|.|TRBJ2-5
CASSRGSQETQYF
TGTGCCAGCAGCAGAGGTTCCCAAGAGACCCAGTACTTC
>TRBD1|TRBV5-1|.|TRBJ2-7
CASSLDIGQAFLYF
TGCGCCAGCAGCTTGGATATCGGACAGGCTTTTTTGTACTTC
>.|TRBV24-1|.|TRBJ1-5
CATSEQSNQPQHF
TGTGCCACCTCAGAACAGAGCAATCAGCCCCAGCATTTT
>.|TRBV7-3|.|TRBJ2-7
CASSLGRGHEQYF
TGTGCCAGCAGCTTGGGCAGGGGCCACGAGCAGTACTTC
>.|TRBV27|.|TRBJ2-2
CASSLRTGVPGELFF
TGTGCCAGCAGTTTAAGAACAGGCGTTCCCGGGGAGCTGTTTTTT
>.|TRBV14|.|TRBJ1-1
CASSQFYTEAFF
TGTGCCAGCAGCCAGTTTTACACTGAAGCTTTCTTT
>.|TRBV20-1|.|TRBJ1-1
CSASGHLNTEAFF
TGCAGTGCTAGTGGACACCTGAACACTGAAGCTTTCTTT
>TRBD1|TRBV6-5|.|TRBJ2-5
CASSQDRGFGTQYF
TGTGCCAGCAGCCAGGACAGGGGATTCGGGACCCAGTACTTC
>.|TRBV5-5|.|TRBJ1-1
CASSWSGLNTEAFF
TGTGCCAGCAGCTGGTCCGGCTTGAACACTGAAGCTTTCTTT
>.|TRBV10-3|.|TRBJ2-1
CAISESNTQFF
TGTGCCATCAGTGAGTCGAATACTCAGTTCTTC
>TRBD1|TRBV4-2|.|TRBJ1-4
CASNFGTGGEKLFF
TGTGCCAGCAACTTCGGGACAGGGGGCGAAAAACTGTTTTTT
>.|TRBV4-1|.|TRBJ2-3
CASSQLVGGFTDTQYF
TGCGCCAGCAGCCAACTAGTCGGAGGGTTCACAGATACGCAGTATTTT
>.|TRBV7-9|.|TRBJ1-4
CASSPRVAGTNEKLFF
TGTGCCAGCAGCCCGAGGGTGGCAGGAACTAATGAAAAACTGTTTTTT
>.|TRBV19|.|TRBJ1-5
CASKRGEYQPQHF
TGTGCCAGTAAGCGGGGGGAGTATCAGCCCCAGCATTTT
>.|TRBV4-3|.|TRBJ1-2
CASSHQGWTPYGYTF
TGCGCCAGCAGCCATCAAGGATGGACACCCTATGGCTACACCTTC
>TRBD2|TRBV5-1|.|TRBJ2-1
CASSLDPSGSYNEQFF
TGCGCCAGCAGCTTGGATCCTAGCGGGAGTTACAATGAGCAGTTCTTC
>.|TRBV11-2|.|TRBJ2-7
CASSLLTQHNSYEQYF
TGTGCCAGCAGCTTGTTAACACAGCACAACTCCTACGAGCAGTACTTC
>TRBD2|TRBV7-8|.|TRBJ2-5
CASSLLAGFPRVTQYF
TGTGCCAGCAGCTTACTAGCGGGTTTCCCACGTGTGACCCAGTACTTC
>.|TRBV5-5|.|TRBJ1-5
CASSLVAGDTPNQPQHF
TGTGCCAGCAGCTTGGTAGCAGGCGATACTCCCAATCAGCCCCAGCATTTT
>.|TRBV5-5|.|TRBJ2-7
CASSLGPYREQYF
TGTGCCAGCAGCTTGGGACCTTATCGCGAGCAGTACTTC
>.|TRBV7-9|.|TRBJ1-5
CASSLVGVGNQPQHF
TGTGCCAGCAGCTTAGTGGGGGTTGGCAATCAGCCCCAGCATTTT
>.|TRBV6-2/TRBV6-3|.|TRBJ2-7
CASSYSIPSYEQYF
TGTGCCAGCAGTTACTCGATCCCCTCCTACGAGCAGTACTTC
>.|TRBV9|.|TRBJ1-4
CASSVGPGDGNEKLFF
TGTGCCAGCAGCGTAGGCCCTGGGGACGGCAATGAAAAACTGTTTTTT